This TCR beta chain was retrieved from a study of cytomegalovirus exposure and HLA in healthy donors. The V gene's germline CDR1 is MNHEY and CDR2 SVGAGI. The trim removed 2 bases at V and 2 bases at J, leaving 9 bases unmatched. CDR3 size: 16 residues. Study conclusions and caveats: The investigators catalogued 150 or so TCR beta chains as cytomegalovirus-associated. Some highly shared sequence variants likely arose as a pipeline artifact. TCR beta chains associated with HLA were, in a later analysis, more clonally expanded than equally common others. Earlier analysis yielded a pattern in which most TCR beta V segments were productive about 90% or about 30% of the time.

In the case of this clone: Its antigen is still unknown. Other DNA variants within this sample encode the same CDR3.

The primer mix had 60 Vbeta and 13 Jbeta primers. Some clones are missing from TCRdb's copy, which holds only in-frame ones; the method was immunoSEQ multiplex PCR. The sample has approximately 160,000 clones; just over 75% are singletons. The clonotype was recovered from a woman younger than 45 in good health and CMV-seropositive. Input material: PBMCs. J is TRBJ2-7 and V is TRBV6-5; 7 bases are a match to TRBD2. The CDR3 loop is CASSYVLAGAPYEQYF. CDR3 coding DNA: TGTGCCAGCAGTTACGTACTCGCGGGAGCCCCCTACGAGCAGTACTTC.